These 5 T cell receptor beta chains share one sample of origin, sequenced in a study of PD-L1 blockade in urothelial cancer. Time point here: peripheral blood 6 weeks after treatment start. The repertoire was sequenced with immunoSEQ multiplex PCR; TCRdb's copy has only in-frame clones and lacks some. Of tens of thousands of clones listed, 70% to 90% are singletons. Sequenced here: PBMCs, sampled around atezolizumab (anti-PD-L1) treatment. These receptors were obtained from a man aged 55 to 70 with urothelial cancer.

This clone has a handful of counts. The chain joins TRBV7-9 to TRBJ1-2; D remains ambiguous. CDR1 SEHNR and CDR2 FQNEAQ come from the germline V gene (reference sequence). The length of the CDR3 is 15 residues. Trimming cost V 3 bases and J 6 bases, with 17 bases left between them. CDR3 sequence: CASSLGGSYGDGYTF. CDR3 DNA sequence: TGTGCCAGCAGCTTGGGTGGCAGCTACGGAGATGGCTACACCTTC.

The V gene is TRBV4-1, the J gene TRBJ1-2, with 9 bases identical to TRBD1. The CDR3 extends over 15 amino acids. Trimming at V came to 3 bases and at J to 4 bases, leaving 6 bases not matched to a gene. Germline CDR1 and CDR2: MGHRA and YSYEKL. The CDR3 nucleotides are TGCGCCAGCAGCCACCCGGGACAGGGAATCTATGGCTACACCTTC. This encodes CASSHPGQGIYGYTF.

V is TRBV18 and J is TRBJ1-4; D is unclear. Germline CDR1 KGHSH, CDR2 LQKENI. The CDR3 consists of 15 residues. V was clipped by 3 bases and J by 10 bases, with 18 bases between them. The CDR3 coding sequence is TGTGCCAGCTCACCGTTAGGACCCACGGAGGGAAAACTGTTTTTT. It codes for CASSPLGPTEGKLFF.

The chain has TRBV6-5 and TRBJ2-5; D might be TRBD2 (6 bases). CDR1 and CDR2 (germline): MNHEY, SVGAGI. V was shortened by 8 bases and J by 4 bases, with 14 bases between the two germline ends. This CDR3 is 13 amino acids long. The CDR3 sequence: CASAPGERETQYF. CDR3 nucleotides: TGTGCCAGCGCGCCGGGGGAGAGAGAGACCCAGTACTTC.

The chain employs TRBV19 and TRBJ2-7; 7 bases agree with TRBD1. Trimming took 5 bases from V and 9 from J; bases not matched to a gene: 7. Germline V lookup: CDR1 LNHDA, CDR2 SQIVND (reference sequence). This CDR3 spans 12 amino acids. The CDR3 spells CASSPRDSRQYF. CDR3 DNA: TGTGCCAGTAGTCCACGGGACAGTCGGCAGTACTTC.